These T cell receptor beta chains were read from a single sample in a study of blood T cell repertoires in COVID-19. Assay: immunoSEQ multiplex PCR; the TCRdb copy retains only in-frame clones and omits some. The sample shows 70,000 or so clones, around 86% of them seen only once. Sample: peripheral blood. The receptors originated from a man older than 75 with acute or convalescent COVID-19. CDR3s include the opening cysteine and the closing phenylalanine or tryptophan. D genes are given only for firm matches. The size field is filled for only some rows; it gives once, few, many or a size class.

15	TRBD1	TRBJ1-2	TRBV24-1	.	TGTGCCACCAGTGACGCTCAGGGACAGCAGTCTGGCTACACCTTC	CATSDAQGQQSGYTF
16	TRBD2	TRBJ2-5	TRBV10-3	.	TGTGCCATCAGTGAGGGGACTAGCGGGAACCAAGAGACCCAGTACTTC	CAISEGTSGNQETQYF
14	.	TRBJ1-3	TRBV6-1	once	TGTGCCAGCAGTGATGGGGCCTCTGGAAACACCATATATTTT	CASSDGASGNTIYF
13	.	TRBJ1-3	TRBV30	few	TGTGCCTGGAGTGTGGGGGGAGGAAACACCATATATTTT	CAWSVGGGNTIYF
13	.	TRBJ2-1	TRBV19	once	TGTGCCTGTATTAGCCGAAGTAACAATGAGCAGTTCTTC	CACISRSNNEQFF
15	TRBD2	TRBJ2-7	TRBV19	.	TGTGCCAGTAGTACGACTAGCTCTCGCTCCTACGAGCAGTACTTC	CASSTTSSRSYEQYF
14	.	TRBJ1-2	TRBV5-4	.	TGTGCCAGCAGCTCACAGTTAGCTAACTATGGCTACACCTTC	CASSSQLANYGYTF
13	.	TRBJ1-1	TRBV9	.	TGTGCCAGCAGCGGGCCCTGGAGCACTGAAGCTTTCTTT	CASSGPWSTEAFF
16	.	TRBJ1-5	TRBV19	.	TGTGCCAGTAGTACATGGGGCAGGGGAGGGTATCAGCCCCAGCATTTT	CASSTWGRGGYQPQHF
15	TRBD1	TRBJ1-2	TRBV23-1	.	TGCGCCATGCCACAGGGGGGTTTAGTGATGTATGGCTACACCTTC	CAMPQGGLVMYGYTF
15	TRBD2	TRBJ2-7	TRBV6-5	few	TGTGCCAGCACCTCCCATGGTGGGGGGGCCTACGAGCAGTACTTC	CASTSHGGGAYEQYF
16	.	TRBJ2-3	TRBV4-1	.	TGCGCCAGCAGCCAAGTAACAGGGCGAGGCACAGATACGCAGTATTTT	CASSQVTGRGTDTQYF
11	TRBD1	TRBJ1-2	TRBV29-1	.	TGCAGCGTCGCGGGGACAGTCGGCTACACCTTC	CSVAGTVGYTF
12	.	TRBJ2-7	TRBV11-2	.	TGTGCCAGCAGCCCTTCGGTCTACGAGCAGTACTTC	CASSPSVYEQYF
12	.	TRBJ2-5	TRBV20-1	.	TGCAGTGCTAGTTGGGAGTTAGAGACCCAGTACTTC	CSASWELETQYF
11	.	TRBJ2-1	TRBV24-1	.	TGTGCCACCAGGGGCGAGTCTGGGCAGTTCTTC	CATRGESGQFF
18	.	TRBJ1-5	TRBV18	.	TGTGCCAGCTCACCTTTCCGCCAGGGAAGTGATAGCAATCAGCCCCAGCATTTT	CASSPFRQGSDSNQPQHF
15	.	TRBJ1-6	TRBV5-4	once	TGTGCCAGCAGCTTGTTCAGGGGCGAGCATTCACCCCTCCACTTT	CASSLFRGEHSPLHF
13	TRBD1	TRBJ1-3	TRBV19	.	TGTGCCAGTAACAGGGGGCGCAGGGACACCATATATTTT	CASNRGRRDTIYF
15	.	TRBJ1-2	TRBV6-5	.	TGTGCCAGCAGGACGGTCCGGGTCCCGGGGTATGGCTACACCTTC	CASRTVRVPGYGYTF
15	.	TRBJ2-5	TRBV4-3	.	TGCGCCAGCAGCCAAGATCGGACTGAACAAGAGACCCAGTACTTC	CASSQDRTEQETQYF
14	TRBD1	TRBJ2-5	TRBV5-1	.	TGCGCCAGCAGCTCCGGGGACAGGGGCGAGACCCAGTACTTC	CASSSGDRGETQYF
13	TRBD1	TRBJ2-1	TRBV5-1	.	TGCGCCAGCAGCTGGACAGGCTACAATGAGCAGTTCTTC	CASSWTGYNEQFF